Detailed here is one TCR beta chain. Using constant-segment primers, 5'RACE produced TCR alpha and TCR beta cDNA libraries carrying sample barcodes and UMIs. Each CDR3 protein is one row after TCRdb ran MiXCR on the 5' RACE reads. The table includes fewer than 600,000 distinct CDR3 sequences, 20% to 25% detected once. These data come from a study of T-cell memory formation after mild COVID-19. Study-wide background: TCR clusters showed largely donor specificity.

The germline gives CDR1 SGHNT, CDR2 YYREEE (reference sequence). CDR3 length: 15 amino acids. V lost 4 bases and J lost 4, with 18 bases in between. The chain joins TRBV5-4 to TRBJ2-7; D may be TRBD1 (6 bases). Sequencing was performed on PBMCs or a T cell subset sorted from them (not recorded which). This sequence originates from an adult woman who had mild COVID-19 (a few samples of this study predate the infection). Cell type and time point are not known. CDR3 DNA: TGTGCCAGCAGCCAGAATCCGGGACAAAGTTACGAGCAGTACTTC. The encoded protein is CASSQNPGQSYEQYF.